One sample yielded the 4 T cell receptor beta chains listed below, sequenced in a study of T-cell reconstitution after alpha-beta-depleted transplantation in children. Unique molecular identifiers were used to barcode this TCRbeta library. TCRdb recomputed calls from the PCR reads with MiXCR, one row per CDR3 protein. The sample shows some 840,000 distinct CDR3 sequences, roughly 15% of them seen only once. This specimen was PBMCs, mostly from graft donor cells, taken 360 days after TCRalphabeta/CD19-depleted stem cell transplant. These receptors were taken from a male patient between 5 and 17 years old who had a stem cell transplant for acute lymphoblastic leukemia, so the T cells may come from the graft donor.

The sample holds a few counts of this clonotype. CDR3 sequence: CASSLGGLGITNEQFF. Here the CDR3 DNA reads TGTGCCAGCAGCTTAGGGGGACTAGGTATTACAAATGAGCAGTTCTTC. The rearrangement uses TRBV7-9 and TRBJ2-1; 8 bases fit TRBD2. With 1 base clipped from V and 7 bases from J, the junction kept 9 bases outside the gene matches. The CDR3 runs to 16 residues. The germline V gene encodes CDR1 SEHNR and CDR2 FQNEAQ (reference sequence). The whole variable domain, remainder taken from reference TRBV7-9 and TRBJ2-1, is DTGVSQNPRHKITKRGQNVTFRCDPISEHNRLYWYRQTLGQGPEFLTYFQNEAQLEKSRLLSDRFSAERPKGSFSTLEIQRTEQGDSAMYLCASSLGGLGITNEQFFGPGTRLTVL.

This clonotype was counted between two and nine times. The V and J genes are TRBV28 and TRBJ2-3; 8 nucleotides align to TRBD2. Trimming at V came to 10 bases and at J to 4 bases, leaving 10 bases not matched to a gene. The germline V gene encodes CDR1 MDHEN and CDR2 SYDVKM. The CDR3 loop spans 14 amino acids. The CDR3 region has the DNA TGTGCCATGGGTCGGGAGGGCCAAGCAGATACGCAGTATTTT. Its translation is CAMGREGQADTQYF.

This clonotype was found many times. The CDR3 sequence is CASTPYLEARPQETQYF. CDR3 in DNA: TGCGCCAGCACCCCCTACCTAGAGGCCAGACCCCAAGAGACCCAGTACTTC. The chain has TRBV5-1 and TRBJ2-5; D not resolved. The ends were cut back, 6 bases at V and 1 base at J, with 22 bases in the middle. Germline V gene data show CDR1 as SGHRS and CDR2 as YFSETQ. This CDR3 region has 17 residues.

CDR3 sequence reads: CASSPIGQTKGTQYF. The CDR3 nucleotides are TGTGCCAGCTCACCAATCGGACAGACCAAAGGGACCCAGTACTTC. The chain has TRBV18 and TRBJ2-5; a possible D gene is TRBD1 (6 bases). Germline loops: CDR1 KGHSH, CDR2 LQKENI. Trimming cost V 2 bases and J 7 bases, with 17 bases left between them. This CDR3 comprises 15 residues. Full variable domain (missing parts from reference TRBV18 and TRBJ2-5): NAGVMQNPRHLVRRRGQEARLRCSPMKGHSHVYWYRQLPEEGLKFMVYLQKENIIDESGMPKERFSAEFPKEGPSILRIQQVVRGDSAAYFCASSPIGQTKGTQYFGPGTRLLVL.